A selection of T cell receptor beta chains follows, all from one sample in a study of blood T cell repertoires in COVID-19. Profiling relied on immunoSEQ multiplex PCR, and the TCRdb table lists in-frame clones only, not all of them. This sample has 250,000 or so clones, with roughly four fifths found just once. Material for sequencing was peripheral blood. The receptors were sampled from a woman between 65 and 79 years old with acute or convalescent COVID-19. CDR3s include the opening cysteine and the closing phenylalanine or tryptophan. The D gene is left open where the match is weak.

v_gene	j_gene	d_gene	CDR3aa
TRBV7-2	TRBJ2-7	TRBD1	CASSVDRGNEQYF
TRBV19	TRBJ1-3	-	CASSRKTGSGNTIYF
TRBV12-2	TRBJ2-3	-	CASRKGVLAGRDTQYF
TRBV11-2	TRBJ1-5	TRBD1	CASSLAGGYQPQHF
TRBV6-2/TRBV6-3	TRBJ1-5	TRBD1	CASSYSTGGYSNQPQHF
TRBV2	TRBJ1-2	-	CASSGQGRYGYTF
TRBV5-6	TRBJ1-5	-	CASSRGAYNQPQHF
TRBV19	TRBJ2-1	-	CASSFFAWGSSGNEQFF
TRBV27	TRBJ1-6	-	CASSLLARVGSPLHF
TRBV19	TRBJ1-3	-	CASSDGGAGNTIYF
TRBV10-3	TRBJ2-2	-	CAIKGQDRTATGELFF
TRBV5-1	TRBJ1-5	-	CASSLTGQDNQPQHF
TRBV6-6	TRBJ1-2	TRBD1	CASSRRTGSLNYGYTF
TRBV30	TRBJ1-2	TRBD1	CAWSTGQYYGYTF
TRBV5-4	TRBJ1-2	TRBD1	CASSLGDRDFYGYTF
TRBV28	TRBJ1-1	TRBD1	CASSPRTGEAFF
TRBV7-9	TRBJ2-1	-	CASSLGRFNEQFF
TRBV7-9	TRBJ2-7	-	CASRLGSYEQYF
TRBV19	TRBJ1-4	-	CASSMGRPATNEKLFF
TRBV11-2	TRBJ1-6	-	CASSSHRETQNSPLHF
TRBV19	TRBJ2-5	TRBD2	CASSYRLAGGPGETQYF
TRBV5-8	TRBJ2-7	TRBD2	CASSVAGGPYEQYF
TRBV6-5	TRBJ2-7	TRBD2	CASRPSGGTYEQYF
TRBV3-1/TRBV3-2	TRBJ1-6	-	CASSQESVLNSPLHF
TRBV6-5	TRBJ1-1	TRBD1	CASKSRTGQGTEAFF
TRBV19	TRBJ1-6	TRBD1	CASNTPGQNYNSPLHF
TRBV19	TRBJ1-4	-	CASSIQIANEKLFF
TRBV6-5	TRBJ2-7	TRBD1	CASSYSGTGVHEQYF
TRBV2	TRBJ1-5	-	CASSEQGGNQPQHF
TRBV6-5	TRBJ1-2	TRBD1	CASSYRAGGVYGYTF
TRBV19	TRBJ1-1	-	CASSIRGDTEAFF
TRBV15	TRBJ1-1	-	CATSSARNTEAFF
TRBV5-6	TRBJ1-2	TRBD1	CASSPQGAVYDGYTF
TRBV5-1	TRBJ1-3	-	CASSWGQPSSGNTIYF
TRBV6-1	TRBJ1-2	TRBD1	CASSEGTGSTGYTF
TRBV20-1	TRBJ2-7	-	CSAGQYEQYF
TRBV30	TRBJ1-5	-	CAWDSGGTNQPQHF
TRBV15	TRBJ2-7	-	CATSRSRVGEQYF
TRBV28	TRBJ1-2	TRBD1	CASSSSQGRNGYTF
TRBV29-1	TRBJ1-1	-	CSVRMNTEAFF
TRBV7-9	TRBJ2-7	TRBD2	CASSLSGVPYEQYF
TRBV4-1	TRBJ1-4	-	CASREAGGSFSNEKLFF
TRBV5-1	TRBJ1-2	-	CASSLSQTNYGYTF
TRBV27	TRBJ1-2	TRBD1	CASSTRTGVSNGYTF
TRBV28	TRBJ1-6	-	CASSPPLPRQARNSPLHF
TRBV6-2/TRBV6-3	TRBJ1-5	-	CASSDRSFQPQHF
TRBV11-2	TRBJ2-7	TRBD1	CASSLSRQGTEQYF
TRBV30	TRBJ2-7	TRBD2	CAWSVDPGTSGGFPYEQYF
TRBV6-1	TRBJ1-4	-	CASSDWVTGRNEKLFF
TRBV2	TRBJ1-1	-	CASSEDGVNTEAFF